Listed below are T cell receptor beta chains from one sample, sequenced in a study of T cells after yellow fever vaccination. TCRdb redid the calling of the 5' RACE reads with MiXCR, one entry per CDR3 protein. The data hold 230,000 or so distinct CDR3 sequences, with about 7% observed a single time. This specimen consisted of CD4+ T cells sorted from PBMCs, obtained on the day of the yellow fever booster vaccination. These TCRs come from a man aged 25-45 years who received the YFV17D yellow fever vaccine. The CDR3 runs from the conserved cysteine through the conserved F or W. A D gene is named only where the DNA matches it firmly. Clone size is not always given. Where it is, it says once, few, many or a class for expanded clones.

j_call | clone_size | v_call | d_call | cdr3_aa | cdr3_nt
TRBJ2-1 | many | TRBV18 | NA | CASSLEYNEQFF | TGTGCCAGCTCACTAGAGTACAATGAGCAGTTCTTC
TRBJ2-7 | many | TRBV7-9 | NA | CASSFGGPVGYEQYF | TGTGCCAGCAGCTTTGGCGGCCCCGTGGGCTACGAGCAGTACTTC
TRBJ2-3 | many | TRBV20-1 | NA | CSASQTARDTQYF | TGCAGTGCTAGCCAGACTGCTCGCGATACGCAGTATTTT
TRBJ2-3 | NA | TRBV20-1 | TRBD2 | CSAERGPDTQYF | TGCAGTGCGGAGCGGGGACCAGATACGCAGTATTTT
TRBJ2-2 | many | TRBV5-4 | TRBD2 | CASSPGGTGELFF | TGTGCCAGCAGTCCGGGAGGCACCGGGGAGCTGTTTTTT
TRBJ2-7 | many | TRBV7-2 | TRBD2 | CASSSWDYGSYEQYF | TGTGCCAGCAGCTCCTGGGACTACGGCTCCTACGAGCAGTACTTC
TRBJ2-2 | few | TRBV5-4 | NA | CASSSDFSGELFF | TGTGCCAGCAGCTCGGACTTTTCCGGGGAGCTGTTTTTT
TRBJ2-7 | few | TRBV20-1 | TRBD1 | CSARVDRGTYEQYF | TGCAGTGCTAGAGTAGACAGGGGGACCTACGAGCAGTACTTC
TRBJ1-6 | many | TRBV20-1 | NA | CSAPRPAGRSPLHF | TGCAGTGCCCCTAGGCCAGCCGGGCGCTCACCCCTCCACTTT
TRBJ1-2 | NA | TRBV4-3 | TRBD1 | CASSRGDSRPGYTF | TGCGCCAGCAGCCGAGGGGACAGTCGGCCTGGCTACACCTTC
TRBJ2-7 | many | TRBV6-1 | TRBD1 | CASSKSGTGYYEQYF | TGTGCCAGCAGTAAATCCGGGACAGGATACTACGAGCAGTACTTC
TRBJ2-5 | NA | TRBV14 | TRBD2 | CASSHYPGGQYF | TGTGCCAGCAGCCATTACCCGGGGGGCCAGTACTTC
TRBJ2-7 | many | TRBV29-1 | NA | CSVAREARVGEQYF | TGCAGCGTTGCTCGAGAGGCCAGGGTGGGAGAGCAGTACTTC
TRBJ2-1 | many | TRBV27 | NA | CASSFARLQFF | TGTGCCAGCAGTTTTGCCCGATTGCAGTTCTTC
TRBJ1-6 | many | TRBV28 | NA | CASSLSVGGSPLHF | TGTGCCAGCAGTTTGTCAGTAGGGGGTTCACCCCTCCACTTT
TRBJ2-1 | few | TRBV20-1 | TRBD2 | CSGRTSGSVYNEQFF | TGCAGTGGAAGGACTAGCGGGAGTGTTTACAATGAGCAGTTCTTC
TRBJ2-7 | many | TRBV4-3 | TRBD2 | CASSQDSPLTSGTSYEQYF | TGCGCCAGCAGCCAAGATTCCCCACTGACTAGCGGGACATCCTACGAGCAGTACTTC
TRBJ1-1 | few | TRBV5-1 | TRBD1 | CASSEGGQSTTEAFF | TGCGCCAGCAGCGAAGGGGGACAGTCCACCACTGAAGCTTTCTTT
TRBJ2-2 | few | TRBV7-9 | NA | CASSLYMTGTRELFF | TGTGCCAGCAGCTTATACATGACGGGAACGAGGGAGCTGTTTTTT
TRBJ2-3 | many | TRBV6-5 | NA | CASTLDYLPLEDTQYF | TGTGCCAGCACTTTGGACTACCTACCCCTTGAAGATACGCAGTATTTT
TRBJ2-1 | many | TRBV12-3/TRBV12-4 | TRBD2 | CASSRGAYNEQFF | TGTGCCAGCAGCCGGGGGGCCTACAATGAGCAGTTCTTC
TRBJ2-7 | NA | TRBV18 | TRBD2 | CASSPPGLAVNDEQYF | TGTGCCAGCTCACCACCTGGACTAGCGGTTAACGACGAGCAGTACTTC
TRBJ2-7 | NA | TRBV19 | NA | CASSAQGLKSYEQYF | TGTGCCAGTAGTGCCCAGGGACTTAAATCCTACGAGCAGTACTTC
TRBJ2-3 | many | TRBV7-9 | NA | CASSQSAGKGTDTQYF | TGTGCCAGCAGCCAATCCGCGGGAAAGGGCACAGATACGCAGTATTTT
TRBJ1-1 | few | TRBV6-6 | TRBD1 | CASSRQGVGSLRQSEAFF | TGTGCCAGCAGTAGACAGGGGGTGGGGTCCCTGCGACAGTCTGAAGCTTTCTTT
TRBJ2-5 | NA | TRBV20-1 | TRBD1 | CSAGNRGETQYF | TGCAGTGCTGGTAACAGGGGCGAGACCCAGTACTTC
TRBJ2-2 | NA | TRBV5-5 | TRBD2 | CASSFAGGRNTGELFF | TGTGCCAGCAGCTTTGCGGGGGGGAGAAACACCGGGGAGCTGTTTTTT
TRBJ2-2 | few | TRBV19 | TRBD1 | CASSPGQGTGELFF | TGTGCCAGCTCACCGGGACAGGGAACCGGGGAGCTGTTTTTT